A selection of T cell receptor beta chains follows, all from one sample in a study of control samples from healthy donors and cancer patients. Assay: immunoSEQ multiplex PCR; the TCRdb copy retains only in-frame clones and omits some. The sample shows tens of thousands of clones, approximately 86% of them seen only once. The sample comprised PBMCs. The receptors come from a woman aged 40 to 50 with lung cancer. Each CDR3 is given with its conserved first and last residue. D genes are given only for firm matches.

V: TRBV2
D: TRBD1
J: TRBJ2-7
CDR3: CASSEAGTGGHEQYF

V: TRBV19
D: -
J: TRBJ1-1
CDR3: CASSLRRRVMNTEAFF

V: TRBV5-5
D: -
J: TRBJ2-7
CDR3: CASSLIGGGITYEQYF

V: TRBV11-1
D: -
J: TRBJ2-7
CDR3: CASSFQDNSYEQYF

V: TRBV5-1
D: TRBD2
J: TRBJ2-5
CDR3: CASSLGAGSGGSQETQYF

V: TRBV3-1/TRBV3-2
D: TRBD1
J: TRBJ1-4
CDR3: CASSPSQGGEKLFF

V: TRBV7-6
D: -
J: TRBJ1-6
CDR3: CASSLKGRGDSPLHF

V: TRBV6-6
D: TRBD1
J: TRBJ1-2
CDR3: CASSLTGGYGYTF

V: TRBV2
D: TRBD1
J: TRBJ2-5
CDR3: CASRADRTGQETQYF

V: TRBV9
D: -
J: TRBJ1-4
CDR3: CASSVGAGYEKLFF

V: TRBV6-4
D: TRBD2
J: TRBJ2-5
CDR3: CASSVSGGSQETQYF

V: TRBV3-1/TRBV3-2
D: -
J: TRBJ1-1
CDR3: CASSQPGLSNTEAFF

V: TRBV10-1
D: -
J: TRBJ2-5
CDR3: CASLRETQYF

V: TRBV29-1
D: -
J: TRBJ2-7
CDR3: CSVQAFRTASSYEQYF

V: TRBV15
D: TRBD1
J: TRBJ2-3
CDR3: CATSRWTGVGNTQYF

V: TRBV5-4
D: -
J: TRBJ2-7
CDR3: CASSLTDTYEQYF

V: TRBV3-1/TRBV3-2
D: -
J: TRBJ1-2
CDR3: CASSQTAGSYYGYTF

V: TRBV3-1/TRBV3-2
D: -
J: TRBJ2-5
CDR3: CASSQDPSGETQYF

V: TRBV5-1
D: -
J: TRBJ1-5
CDR3: CASRPGTNSNQPQHF

V: TRBV4-1
D: TRBD1
J: TRBJ2-2
CDR3: CASGKGAAELFF

V: TRBV3-1/TRBV3-2
D: -
J: TRBJ1-1
CDR3: CASSQVENTEAFF

V: TRBV28
D: -
J: TRBJ1-1
CDR3: CASSRRIMNTEAFF

V: TRBV30
D: -
J: TRBJ1-3
CDR3: CALRRRDTDSGNTIYF

V: TRBV5-6
D: -
J: TRBJ2-3
CDR3: CASSSGVTGFSDTQYF

V: TRBV6-2/TRBV6-3
D: TRBD1
J: TRBJ2-7
CDR3: CASSTTDRGYEQYF

V: TRBV6-6
D: -
J: TRBJ1-3
CDR3: CASSPTDPSGNTIYF

V: TRBV5-4
D: -
J: TRBJ2-4
CDR3: CASSWGTGSGNIQYF

V: TRBV4-3
D: -
J: TRBJ2-2
CDR3: CASSQVAANTGELFF

V: TRBV7-9
D: TRBD1
J: TRBJ2-7
CDR3: CASSPGQGRFLYEQYF

V: TRBV7-2
D: -
J: TRBJ2-1
CDR3: CASSSRNERNEQFF

V: TRBV11-3
D: -
J: TRBJ2-2
CDR3: CASSDRTANTGELFF

V: TRBV2
D: -
J: TRBJ1-4
CDR3: CASNADSNNEKLFF

V: TRBV19
D: -
J: TRBJ1-2
CDR3: CASSIERTATTNYGYTF

V: TRBV9
D: -
J: TRBJ1-2
CDR3: CASSVDTRSNYGYTF

V: TRBV7-9
D: -
J: TRBJ2-5
CDR3: CASSLDLAQETQYF

V: TRBV15
D: -
J: TRBJ1-6
CDR3: CATSRSSYNSPLHF

V: TRBV18
D: TRBD2
J: TRBJ2-5
CDR3: CASSPRTSVETQYF

V: TRBV28
D: -
J: TRBJ1-2
CDR3: CASSLDGSGYTF

V: TRBV13
D: -
J: TRBJ2-3
CDR3: CASSLGPIADTQYF

V: TRBV2
D: TRBD2
J: TRBJ2-2
CDR3: CASRTSGNGELFF

V: TRBV5-6
D: TRBD1
J: TRBJ2-1
CDR3: CASSLEWVRDSNEQFF

V: TRBV4-3
D: TRBD2
J: TRBJ2-1
CDR3: CASSQGLAGYNEQFF